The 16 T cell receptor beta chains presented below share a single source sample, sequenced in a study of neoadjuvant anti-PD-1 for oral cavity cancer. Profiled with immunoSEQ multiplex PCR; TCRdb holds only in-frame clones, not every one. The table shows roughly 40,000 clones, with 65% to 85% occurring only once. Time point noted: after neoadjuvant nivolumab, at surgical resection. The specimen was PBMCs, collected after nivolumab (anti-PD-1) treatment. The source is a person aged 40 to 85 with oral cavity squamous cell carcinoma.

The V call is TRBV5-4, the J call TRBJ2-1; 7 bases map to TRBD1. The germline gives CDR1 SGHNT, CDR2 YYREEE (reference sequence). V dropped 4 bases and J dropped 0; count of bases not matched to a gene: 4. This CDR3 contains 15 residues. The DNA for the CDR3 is TGTGCCAGCAGCCCCCCAGGGGGCTCCTACAATGAGCAGTTCTTC. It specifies CASSPPGGSYNEQFF.

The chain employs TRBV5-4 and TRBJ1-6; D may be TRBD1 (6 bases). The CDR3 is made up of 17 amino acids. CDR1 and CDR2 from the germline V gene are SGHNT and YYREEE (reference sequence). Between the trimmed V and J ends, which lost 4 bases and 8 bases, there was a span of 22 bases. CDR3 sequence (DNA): TGTGCCAGCAGCCGGGGTAGGAGTTCGGGGGCTTATTCACCCCTCCACTTT. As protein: CASSRGRSSGAYSPLHF.

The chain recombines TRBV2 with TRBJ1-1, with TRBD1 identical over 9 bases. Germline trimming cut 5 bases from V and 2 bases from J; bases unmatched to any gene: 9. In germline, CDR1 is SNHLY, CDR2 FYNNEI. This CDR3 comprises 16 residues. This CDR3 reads CASSLGGTGYNTEAFF. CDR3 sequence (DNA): TGTGCCAGCAGTCTAGGAGGGACAGGGTACAACACTGAAGCTTTCTTT.

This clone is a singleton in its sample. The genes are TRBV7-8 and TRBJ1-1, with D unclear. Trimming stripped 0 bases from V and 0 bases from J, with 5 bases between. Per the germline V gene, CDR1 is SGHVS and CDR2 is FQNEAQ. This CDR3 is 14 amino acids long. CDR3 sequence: CASSLASLNTEAFF. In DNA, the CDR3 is TGTGCCAGCAGCTTAGCTTCTCTGAACACTGAAGCTTTCTTT.

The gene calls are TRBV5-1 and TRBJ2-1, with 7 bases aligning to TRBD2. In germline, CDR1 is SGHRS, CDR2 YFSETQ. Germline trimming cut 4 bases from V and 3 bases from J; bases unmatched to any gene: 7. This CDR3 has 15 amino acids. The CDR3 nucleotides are TGCGCCAGCAGCGACGGGAGGCCCGACTACAATGAGCAGTTCTTC. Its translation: CASSDGRPDYNEQFF. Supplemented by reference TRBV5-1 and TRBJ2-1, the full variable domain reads KAGVTQTPRYLIKTRGQQVTLSCSPISGHRSVSWYQQTPGQGLQFLFEYFSETQRNKGNFPGRFSGRQFSNSRSEMNVSTLELGDSALYLCASSDGRPDYNEQFFGPGTRLTVL.

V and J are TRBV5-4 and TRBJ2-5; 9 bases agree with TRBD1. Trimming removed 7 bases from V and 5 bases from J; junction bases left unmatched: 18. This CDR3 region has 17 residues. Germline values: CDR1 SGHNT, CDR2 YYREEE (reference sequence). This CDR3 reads CASAPGQGFGNWETQYF. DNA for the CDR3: TGTGCCAGCGCCCCGGGACAGGGTTTCGGAAACTGGGAGACCCAGTACTTC.

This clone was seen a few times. The CDR3 loop is CASSLAGQGRQPQHF. CDR3 sequence (DNA): TGTGCCAGCAGCTTGGCTGGACAGGGACGTCAGCCCCAGCATTTT. The chain uses TRBV5-5 and TRBJ1-5; 8 nucleotides align to TRBD1. With V trimmed by 0 bases and J by 6 bases, 5 bases remained unmatched. The germline V gene has CDR1 SGHKS and CDR2 YYEKEE (reference sequence). CDR3 length: 15 residues.

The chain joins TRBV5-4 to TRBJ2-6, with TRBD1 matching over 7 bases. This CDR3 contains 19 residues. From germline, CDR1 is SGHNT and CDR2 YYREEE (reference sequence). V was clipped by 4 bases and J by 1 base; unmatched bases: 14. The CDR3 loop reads CASSGQAALVPSGANVLTF. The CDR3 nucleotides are TGTGCCAGCAGCGGACAGGCCGCGCTAGTACCTTCTGGGGCCAACGTCCTGACTTTC.

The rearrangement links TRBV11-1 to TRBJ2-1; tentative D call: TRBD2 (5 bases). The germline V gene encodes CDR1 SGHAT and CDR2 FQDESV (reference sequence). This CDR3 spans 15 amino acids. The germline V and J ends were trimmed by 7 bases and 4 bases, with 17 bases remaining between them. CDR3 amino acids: CASTGLATIYNEQFF. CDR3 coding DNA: TGTGCCAGCACCGGGTTAGCGACTATTTACAATGAGCAGTTCTTC. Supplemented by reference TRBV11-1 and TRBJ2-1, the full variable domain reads EAEVAQSPRYKITEKSQAVAFWCDPISGHATLYWYRQILGQGPELLVQFQDESVVDDSQLPKDRFSAERLKGVDSTLKIQPAELGDSAMYLCASTGLATIYNEQFFGPGTRLTVL.

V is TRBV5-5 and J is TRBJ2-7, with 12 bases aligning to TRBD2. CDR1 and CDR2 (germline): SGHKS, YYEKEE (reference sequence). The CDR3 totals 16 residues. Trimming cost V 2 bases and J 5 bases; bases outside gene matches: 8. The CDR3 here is CASSFNLAGGNHEQYF. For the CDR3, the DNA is TGTGCCAGCAGCTTTAACCTAGCGGGAGGGAACCACGAGCAGTACTTC.

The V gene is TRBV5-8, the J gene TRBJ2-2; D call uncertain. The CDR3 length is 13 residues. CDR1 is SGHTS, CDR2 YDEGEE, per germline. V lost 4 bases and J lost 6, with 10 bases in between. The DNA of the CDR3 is TGTGCCAGCAGCCTGATATGGGCCGGGGAGCTGTTTTTT. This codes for CASSLIWAGELFF.

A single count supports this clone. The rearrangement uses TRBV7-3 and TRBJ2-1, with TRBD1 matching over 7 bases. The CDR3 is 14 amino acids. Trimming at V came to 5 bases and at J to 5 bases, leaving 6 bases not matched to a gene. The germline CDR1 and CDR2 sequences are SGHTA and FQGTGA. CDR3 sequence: CASSPNRGNNEQFF. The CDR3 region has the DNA TGTGCCAGCAGCCCAAACAGGGGAAACAATGAGCAGTTCTTC.

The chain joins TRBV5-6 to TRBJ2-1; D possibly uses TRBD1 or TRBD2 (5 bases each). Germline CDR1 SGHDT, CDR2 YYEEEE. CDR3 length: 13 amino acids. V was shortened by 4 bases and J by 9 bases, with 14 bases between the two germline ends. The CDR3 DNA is TGTGCCAGCAGCCCTGGACAAAGCGGTGAGCAGTTCTTC. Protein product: CASSPGQSGEQFF.

This CDR3 is CASSDRGPTNEKLFF. The CDR3 nucleotides read TGTGCCAGCAGCGACAGGGGCCCAACTAATGAAAAACTGTTTTTT. V gene TRBV7-9 combines with J gene TRBJ1-4; 8 bases align to TRBD1. This CDR3 contains 15 residues. V was pared by 5 bases and J by 0 bases, with 2 bases of the junction left unmatched. Germline CDR1 and CDR2: SEHNR and FQNEAQ (reference sequence).

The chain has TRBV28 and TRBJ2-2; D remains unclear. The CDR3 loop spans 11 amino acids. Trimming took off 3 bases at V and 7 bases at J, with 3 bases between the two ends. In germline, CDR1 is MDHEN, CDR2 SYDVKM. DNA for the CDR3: TGTGCCAGCAGTTTCTACGGGGAGCTGTTTTTT. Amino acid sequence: CASSFYGELFF.

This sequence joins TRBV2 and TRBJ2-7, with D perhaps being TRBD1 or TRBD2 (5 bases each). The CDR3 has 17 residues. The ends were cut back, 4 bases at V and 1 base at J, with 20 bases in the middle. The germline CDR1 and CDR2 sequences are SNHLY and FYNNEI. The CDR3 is CASSGSVGLAVSYEQYF. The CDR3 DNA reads TGTGCCAGCAGTGGCAGTGTGGGGCTAGCTGTTTCCTACGAGCAGTACTTC.